What follows is one T cell receptor beta chain and its context. There are 15 residues in the CDR3. This sample is drawn from a study of blood T cell repertoires in COVID-19. As for the study in general: There were acute and convalescent COVID-19 samples, and they came from the United States, Italy and Spain. T cells, B-cell-depleted T cells, or PBMCs supplied cDNA or gDNA.

TCRdb's copy holds only in-frame clones and misses some; the assay was immunoSEQ multiplex PCR. The sample includes about 230,000 clones, over 75% of them seen just once. Seattle patients were enrolled while actively infected and followed longitudinally. Material: peripheral blood. This TCR was recovered from a man between 50 and 59 years old with COVID-19, enrolled during active disease. The genes are TRBV21-1 and TRBJ2-7; the table's D gene call, TRBD2, was not cross checked with the DNA. TRBV21-1 has pseudogene status. CDR3 amino acids: CASSKGRRGPYEQYF. CDR3 DNA: TGTGCCAGCAGCAAAGGGCGGCGGGGGCCCTACGAGCAGTACTTC.